The rows below give T cell receptor beta chains drawn from one sample of a study of cytomegalovirus exposure and HLA in healthy donors. Here immunoSEQ multiplex PCR was the method, and the copy in TCRdb shows in-frame clones only, minus some. Here the sample spans approximately 170,000 clones, 65% to 85% being singletons. Sequencing was carried out using PBMCs. Receptors were obtained from a woman aged 40 to 49 in good health and CMV-seropositive. The CDR3 runs from the conserved cysteine through the conserved F or W. The order of the fields is J gene, clone size, D gene, V gene, CDR3 DNA, CDR3 protein. A D gene is named only where the DNA matches it firmly. Clone sizes are given selectively: once, few, many, or a class where the clone is expanded.

J gene: TRBJ2-3
clone size: NA
D gene: TRBD2
V gene: TRBV5-4
CDR3 DNA: TGTGCCAGCAGCCGGGGGACTAGCGGGGGAGGAAGCACAGATACGCAGTATTTT
CDR3 protein: CASSRGTSGGGSTDTQYF

J gene: TRBJ2-7
clone size: few
D gene: TRBD1
V gene: TRBV6-1
CDR3 DNA: TGTGCCAGCAGTGAAGCGATAACAGGGGAATCCTCCTACGAGCAGTACTTC
CDR3 protein: CASSEAITGESSYEQYF

J gene: TRBJ1-1
clone size: NA
D gene: NA
V gene: TRBV7-2
CDR3 DNA: TGTGCCAGCAGCTCGACGGCGGGTAGAGGGACTGAAGCTTTCTTT
CDR3 protein: CASSSTAGRGTEAFF

J gene: TRBJ1-1
clone size: NA
D gene: NA
V gene: TRBV19
CDR3 DNA: TGTGCCAGTAGTCAGATGAACACTGAAGCTTTCTTT
CDR3 protein: CASSQMNTEAFF

J gene: TRBJ2-1
clone size: NA
D gene: TRBD1
V gene: TRBV29-1
CDR3 DNA: TGCAGCGGAAATCCGGGACAGGGACCGTTCTTC
CDR3 protein: CSGNPGQGPFF

J gene: TRBJ2-3
clone size: NA
D gene: NA
V gene: TRBV7-2
CDR3 DNA: TGTGCCAGCAGCTTGGGACTTCTAGATACGCAGTATTTT
CDR3 protein: CASSLGLLDTQYF

J gene: TRBJ1-4
clone size: NA
D gene: NA
V gene: TRBV12-5
CDR3 DNA: TGTGCTAGTGGTTTGGTAGGTGTTGGAGGGATCGAAAAACTGTTTTTT
CDR3 protein: CASGLVGVGGIEKLFF

J gene: TRBJ1-2
clone size: NA
D gene: NA
V gene: TRBV4-1
CDR3 DNA: TGCGCCAGCAGCCAAATTTCTATTCGGGGGGCATTTGGCTACACCTTC
CDR3 protein: CASSQISIRGAFGYTF

J gene: TRBJ2-1
clone size: NA
D gene: NA
V gene: TRBV4-3
CDR3 DNA: TGCGCCAGCAGCCAAGTACCTAATGACAATGAGCAGTTCTTC
CDR3 protein: CASSQVPNDNEQFF

J gene: TRBJ1-3
clone size: NA
D gene: NA
V gene: TRBV19
CDR3 DNA: TGTGCCAGTAGTTCGTACGTAGGGGCGATTAGGACCATATATTTT
CDR3 protein: CASSSYVGAIRTIYF

J gene: TRBJ2-3
clone size: NA
D gene: TRBD2
V gene: TRBV19
CDR3 DNA: TGTGCCAGTAGCCCCGGGGTAGCGGGGGGCCGGCCCTTGGGTACGCAGTATTTT
CDR3 protein: CASSPGVAGGRPLGTQYF

J gene: TRBJ2-1
clone size: NA
D gene: TRBD2
V gene: TRBV28
CDR3 DNA: TGTGCCAGCACCTACCCGGGAGGAGGGAATGAGCAGTTCTTC
CDR3 protein: CASTYPGGGNEQFF

J gene: TRBJ2-7
clone size: NA
D gene: NA
V gene: TRBV7-3
CDR3 DNA: TGTGCCAGCAGGGGCCGGGGTTCCGAGCAGTACTTC
CDR3 protein: CASRGRGSEQYF

J gene: TRBJ2-4
clone size: NA
D gene: TRBD1
V gene: TRBV5-4
CDR3 DNA: TGTGCCAGCAGCTCAGGGGGCGGCAGTCAGTACTTC
CDR3 protein: CASSSGGGSQYF

J gene: TRBJ1-2
clone size: NA
D gene: TRBD1
V gene: TRBV29-1
CDR3 DNA: TGCAGCGTTGCAGGGGGCGACTATGGCTACACCTTC
CDR3 protein: CSVAGGDYGYTF

J gene: TRBJ2-1
clone size: NA
D gene: TRBD1
V gene: TRBV5-1
CDR3 DNA: TGCGCCAGCAGCTTGGACCACAGGGGAACAGTCAATGAGCAGTTCTTC
CDR3 protein: CASSLDHRGTVNEQFF

J gene: TRBJ2-3
clone size: NA
D gene: NA
V gene: TRBV9
CDR3 DNA: TGTGCCAGCAGCGTGGGGGACTTCACAGATACGCAGTATTTT
CDR3 protein: CASSVGDFTDTQYF

J gene: TRBJ1-2
clone size: NA
D gene: NA
V gene: TRBV7-6
CDR3 DNA: TGTGCCAGCAGCTTAGGGGCAGGGTATGGCTACACCTTC
CDR3 protein: CASSLGAGYGYTF

J gene: TRBJ2-7
clone size: NA
D gene: TRBD2
V gene: TRBV15
CDR3 DNA: TGTGCCACCAGCAGAGATGGGGAGCGGGGGGACTACGAGCAGTACTTC
CDR3 protein: CATSRDGERGDYEQYF

J gene: TRBJ1-1
clone size: NA
D gene: NA
V gene: TRBV6-6
CDR3 DNA: TGTGCCAGCAGTTGGGAGACAGGCGGGAACACTGAAGCTTTCTTT
CDR3 protein: CASSWETGGNTEAFF

J gene: TRBJ1-4
clone size: NA
D gene: NA
V gene: TRBV6-6
CDR3 DNA: TGTGCCAGCAGGCCTGGTGGGGGGACTTTATCTGGAAAACTGTTTTTT
CDR3 protein: CASRPGGGTLSGKLFF

J gene: TRBJ2-7
clone size: few
D gene: TRBD1
V gene: TRBV2
CDR3 DNA: TGTGCCAGCAGAGGGACAGGGACGACCTACGAGCAGTACTTC
CDR3 protein: CASRGTGTTYEQYF

J gene: TRBJ2-1
clone size: NA
D gene: NA
V gene: TRBV21-1
CDR3 DNA: TGTGCCAGCACCCCCGGGGGGCAGTTCTTC
CDR3 protein: CASTPGGQFF

J gene: TRBJ1-4
clone size: NA
D gene: NA
V gene: TRBV9
CDR3 DNA: TGTGCCAGCAGCGAAACAGGGCTCGAGCATGAAAAACTGTTTTTT
CDR3 protein: CASSETGLEHEKLFF

J gene: TRBJ1-4
clone size: NA
D gene: NA
V gene: TRBV5-1
CDR3 DNA: TGCGCCAGCAGTTCCCCGGGCACAGGTGAAAAACTGTTTTTT
CDR3 protein: CASSSPGTGEKLFF

J gene: TRBJ2-7
clone size: NA
D gene: TRBD1
V gene: TRBV7-2
CDR3 DNA: TGTGCCAGCAGCCCCCGGACAGGGACCAGCGAGCAGTACTTC
CDR3 protein: CASSPRTGTSEQYF

J gene: TRBJ2-3
clone size: NA
D gene: TRBD2
V gene: TRBV19
CDR3 DNA: TGTGCCAGTAGTATAGATCCTGGACTAGCGGGCGTGGGGGATACGCAGTATTTT
CDR3 protein: CASSIDPGLAGVGDTQYF

J gene: TRBJ2-5
clone size: NA
D gene: TRBD1
V gene: TRBV30
CDR3 DNA: TGTGCCTGTACAAAGGGGGCCTCGGAAGAGACCCAGTACTTC
CDR3 protein: CACTKGASEETQYF

J gene: TRBJ1-1
clone size: NA
D gene: NA
V gene: TRBV2
CDR3 DNA: TGTGCCAGCAGGACCCTAATAGGGGCCGCTGAAGCTTTCTTT
CDR3 protein: CASRTLIGAAEAFF

J gene: TRBJ2-7
clone size: NA
D gene: TRBD2
V gene: TRBV7-2
CDR3 DNA: TGTGCCAGCAGCTTAGCAATAGCGGGGGGGCGGTCCTACGAGCAGTACTTC
CDR3 protein: CASSLAIAGGRSYEQYF

J gene: TRBJ1-4
clone size: NA
D gene: NA
V gene: TRBV4-3
CDR3 DNA: TGCGCCAGCAGCCAAGATCGGGGTGTAAAACTGTTTTTT
CDR3 protein: CASSQDRGVKLFF

J gene: TRBJ1-1
clone size: few
D gene: TRBD1
V gene: TRBV27
CDR3 DNA: TGTGCCAGCAGTCCTCGGGGACAGCTTGAAGCTTTCTTT
CDR3 protein: CASSPRGQLEAFF

J gene: TRBJ1-2
clone size: NA
D gene: NA
V gene: TRBV5-1
CDR3 DNA: TGCGCCAGCAGCTTGGTCACTACCGAGGTCTATGGCTACACCTTC
CDR3 protein: CASSLVTTEVYGYTF

J gene: TRBJ1-4
clone size: NA
D gene: TRBD1
V gene: TRBV28
CDR3 DNA: TGTGCCAGCAGTTTAGGGGGACAGCCTGAAAAACTGTTTTTT
CDR3 protein: CASSLGGQPEKLFF

J gene: TRBJ1-2
clone size: NA
D gene: TRBD1
V gene: TRBV5-4
CDR3 DNA: TGTGCCAGCAGCCCACCGGGACAGGGCTATGGCTACACCTTC
CDR3 protein: CASSPPGQGYGYTF